The entry below describes one T cell receptor (beta chain). Seattle patients were enrolled while actively infected and followed longitudinally. Per the germline V gene, CDR1 is SGHRS and CDR2 is YFSETQ. The CDR3 loop spans 16 amino acids. Trimming removed 3 bases at V and 0 bases at J, with 16 bases between. The method was immunoSEQ multiplex PCR; TCRdb's version includes in-frame clones alone and lacks a portion of them. The data hold 250,000 to 350,000 clones, with over 80% observed a single time. These data are taken from a study of blood T cell repertoires in COVID-19. Study summary: Material from acute and convalescent COVID-19 was sourced from the United States, Italy and Spain.

This receptor was obtained from a woman between 45 and 60 years old with COVID-19, enrolled during active disease. V usage is TRBV5-1 and J usage is TRBJ2-7, with a possible D match to TRBD2 (5 bases). Sequencing was performed on peripheral blood. The CDR3 protein is CASSSSSERFSYEQYF. For the CDR3, the DNA is TGCGCCAGCAGCTCCTCCTCAGAGCGGTTCTCCTACGAGCAGTACTTC.